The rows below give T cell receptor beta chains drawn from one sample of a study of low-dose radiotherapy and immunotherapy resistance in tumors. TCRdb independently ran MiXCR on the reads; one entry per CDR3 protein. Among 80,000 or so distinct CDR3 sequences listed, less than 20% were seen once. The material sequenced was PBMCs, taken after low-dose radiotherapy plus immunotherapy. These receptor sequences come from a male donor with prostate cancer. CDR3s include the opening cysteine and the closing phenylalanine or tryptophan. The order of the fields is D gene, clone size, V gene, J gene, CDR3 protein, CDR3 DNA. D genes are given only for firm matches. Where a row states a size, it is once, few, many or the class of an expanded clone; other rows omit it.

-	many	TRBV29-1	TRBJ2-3	CSVERGPRTQYF	TGCAGCGTTGAACGTGGGCCCCGGACGCAGTATTTT
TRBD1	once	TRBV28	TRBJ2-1	CASSFPGTGAGEQFF	TGTGCCAGCAGTTTCCCCGGGACAGGGGCGGGTGAGCAGTTCTTC
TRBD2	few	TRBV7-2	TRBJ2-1	CASSLGTRSTEQFF	TGTGCCAGCAGCCTCGGGACTAGGAGTACAGAGCAGTTCTTC
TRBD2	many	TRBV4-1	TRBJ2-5	CASSQVLAEYQETQYF	TGTGCCAGCAGCCAAGTTCTAGCGGAGTACCAAGAGACCCAGTACTTC
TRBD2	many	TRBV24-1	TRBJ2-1	CATSEPGTSGSTGHNEQFF	TGTGCCACCAGTGAGCCCGGGACTAGCGGGAGCACCGGGCACAATGAGCAGTTCTTC
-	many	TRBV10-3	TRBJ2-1	CAIMGDGSSYNEQFF	TGTGCCATCATGGGAGACGGAAGCTCCTACAATGAGCAGTTCTTC
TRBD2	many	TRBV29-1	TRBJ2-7	CSVEEQVSGASYEQYF	TGCAGCGTTGAAGAGCAAGTTAGCGGGGCCTCCTACGAGCAGTACTTC
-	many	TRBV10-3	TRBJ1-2	CAISPGASGYTF	TGTGCCATCAGCCCAGGAGCGAGCGGCTACACCTTC
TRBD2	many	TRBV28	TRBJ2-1	CASSLSYSSGSHNEQFF	TGTGCCAGCAGTTTATCGTATTCTAGCGGGTCCCACAATGAGCAGTTCTTC
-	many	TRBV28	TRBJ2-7	CASSSGVDEQYF	TGTGCCAGCAGTTCAGGTGTCGACGAGCAGTACTTC
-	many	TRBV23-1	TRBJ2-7	CASRIGQYF	TGCGCCAGCCGCATTGGGCAGTACTTC
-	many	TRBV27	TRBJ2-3	CASSSGLGGGGDTQYF	TGTGCCAGCAGTTCCGGACTAGGGGGGGGAGGAGATACGCAGTATTTT
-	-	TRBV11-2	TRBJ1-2	CASSLNTGTYGYTF	TGTGCCAGCAGCTTAAACACAGGCACTTATGGCTACACCTTC
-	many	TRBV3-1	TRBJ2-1	CASSLRGSEWANEQFF	TGTGCCAGCAGCCTCCGGGGGAGCGAGTGGGCCAATGAGCAGTTCTTC
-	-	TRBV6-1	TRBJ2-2	CASSLLSNTGELFF	TGTGCCAGCAGCTTACTCTCTAACACCGGGGAGCTGTTTTTT
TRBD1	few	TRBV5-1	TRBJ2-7	CASSPDRGNSYEQYF	TGCGCCAGCAGCCCGGACAGGGGGAACTCCTACGAGCAGTACTTC
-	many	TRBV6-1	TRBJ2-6	CATERGGLSGANVLTF	TGTGCCACCGAACGGGGAGGCCTCTCTGGGGCCAACGTCCTGACTTTC
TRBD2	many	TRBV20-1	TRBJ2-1	CSARDRAGTEQFF	TGCAGTGCTAGAGATCGAGCGGGAACTGAGCAGTTCTTC
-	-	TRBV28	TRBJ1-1	CASSLGGVKSAEAFF	TGTGCCAGCAGTTTAGGAGGTGTCAAGTCCGCTGAAGCTTTCTTT
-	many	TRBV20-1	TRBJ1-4	CSARDWSGKGKLFF	TGCAGTGCTAGAGATTGGTCAGGGAAGGGAAAACTGTTTTTT
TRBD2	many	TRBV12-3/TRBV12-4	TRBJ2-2	CASSRPPGWEGLIAGTGELFF	TGTGCCAGCAGCCGACCCCCCGGATGGGAGGGCCTTATTGCCGGCACCGGGGAGCTGTTTTTT
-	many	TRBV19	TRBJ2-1	CASSIAHRSYNEQFF	TGTGCCAGTAGTATTGCCCACCGCTCCTACAATGAGCAGTTCTTC
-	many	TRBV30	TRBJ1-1	CAWSVPPSSEAFF	TGTGCCTGGAGTGTACCCCCGTCATCAGAAGCTTTCTTT
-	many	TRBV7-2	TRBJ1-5	CASSLAQAGISQPQHF	TGTGCCAGCAGCTTAGCGCAGGCAGGGATCAGTCAGCCCCAGCATTTT
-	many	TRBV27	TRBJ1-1	CAIGRGPGTEAFF	TGTGCCATCGGACGGGGCCCGGGCACTGAAGCTTTCTTT
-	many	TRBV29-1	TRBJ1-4	CSVVDGGLFF	TGCAGCGTGGTGGACGGAGGGCTGTTTTTT
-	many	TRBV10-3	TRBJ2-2	CAIKEGGTGELFF	TGTGCCATCAAGGAGGGGGGAACCGGGGAGCTGTTTTTT
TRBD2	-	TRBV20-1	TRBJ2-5	CSAPDRGRGETQYF	TGCAGTGCTCCCGACCGCGGGAGAGGGGAGACCCAGTACTTC
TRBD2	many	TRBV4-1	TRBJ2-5	CASSQGGTYQETQYF	TGCGCCAGCAGCCAGGGGGGGACTTACCAAGAGACCCAGTACTTC
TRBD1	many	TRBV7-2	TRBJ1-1	CASSARQGSNTEAFF	TGTGCCAGCAGCGCCAGACAGGGCTCGAACACTGAAGCTTTCTTT
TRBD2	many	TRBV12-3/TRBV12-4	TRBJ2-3	CASTGLAGGITDTQYF	TGTGCCAGCACGGGACTAGCGGGAGGAATCACAGATACGCAGTATTTT
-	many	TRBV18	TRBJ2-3	CASSPGTVRTDTQYF	TGTGCCAGCTCCCCGGGGACGGTGAGAACGGATACGCAGTATTTT
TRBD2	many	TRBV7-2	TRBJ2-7	CASSLVALAGVEQYF	TGTGCCAGCAGCTTAGTAGCCCTAGCGGGAGTTGAGCAGTACTTC
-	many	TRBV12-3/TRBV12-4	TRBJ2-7	CASSFPPQVYEQYF	TGTGCCAGCAGTTTTCCCCCACAGGTTTACGAGCAGTACTTC
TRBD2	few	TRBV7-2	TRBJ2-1	CASSLPGLAANEQFF	TGTGCCAGCAGCTTACCGGGACTAGCGGCCAATGAGCAGTTCTTC
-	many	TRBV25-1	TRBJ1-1	CASSGVGRLEAFF	TGTGCCAGCAGTGGGGTCGGCAGGTTGGAAGCTTTCTTT
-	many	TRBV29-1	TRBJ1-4	CSARQTGSSEKLFF	TGCAGCGCAAGACAAACAGGTAGCAGTGAAAAACTGTTTTTT
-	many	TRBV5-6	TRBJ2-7	CASSLRAHSEQYF	TGTGCCAGCAGCTTGAGGGCTCACTCCGAGCAGTACTTC
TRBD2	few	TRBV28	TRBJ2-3	CASRSGRHSTDTQYF	TGTGCCAGCAGAAGCGGGAGGCATAGCACAGATACGCAGTATTTT
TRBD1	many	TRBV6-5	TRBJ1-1	CASGQGGDDTEAFF	TGTGCCAGCGGCCAGGGGGGCGATGACACTGAAGCTTTCTTT